The 22 T cell receptor beta chains below were found in one sample sequenced in a study of cytomegalovirus exposure and HLA in healthy donors. Use of 60 Vbeta and 13 Jbeta primers characterized the PCR. Data came from immunoSEQ multiplex PCR; TCRdb stores just in-frame clones and leaves some out. Seen here are 90,000 to 150,000 clones, around 77% observed once, and the top ten hold around 5.8%. The sequenced sample was PBMCs. These receptors all stem from a man aged 18-30 years in good health and CMV-seropositive.

This clone was detected only a few times. The V and J genes are TRBV5-4 and TRBJ2-2; 9 bases map to TRBD2. With 4 bases clipped from V and 2 bases from J, the junction kept 6 bases outside the gene matches. Germline CDR1 is SGHNT and CDR2 is YYREEE (reference sequence). This CDR3 has 16 amino acids. DNA of the CDR3: TGTGCCAGCAGCGGGAAGCGGGGGGCTAACACCGGGGAGCTGTTTTTT. Its translation is CASSGKRGANTGELFF.

The chain combines TRBV28 with TRBJ2-3; maybe TRBD1 (5 bases). Germline loops: CDR1 MDHEN, CDR2 SYDVKM. The CDR3 consists of 16 residues. The germline V and J ends were trimmed by 3 bases and 4 bases, with 17 bases remaining between them. The chain's CDR3 is CASSFAGRRVPDTQYF. The CDR3 region has the DNA TGTGCCAGCAGTTTTGCAGGGCGACGGGTTCCAGATACGCAGTATTTT. The complete variable domain, with remaining parts taken from reference TRBV28 and TRBJ2-3, reads DVKVTQSSRYLVKRTGEKVFLECVQDMDHENMFWYRQDPGLGLRLIYFSYDVKMKEKGDIPEGYSVSREKKERFSLILESASTNQTSMYLCASSFAGRRVPDTQYFGPGTRLTVL.

In this sample, this clone turned up once. V usage is TRBV7-9 and J usage is TRBJ2-4; TRBD2 is a possible D gene (5 bases). The V end lost 4 bases, the J end lost 2 bases, and 9 bases lay between the germline ends. The CDR3 runs to 14 residues. Germline values: CDR1 SEHNR, CDR2 FQNEAQ (reference sequence). As DNA, the CDR3 is TGTGCCAGCAGCTCTCCCGGGACCAAAAACATTCAGTACTTC. It specifies CASSSPGTKNIQYF.

The chain couples TRBV12-5 to TRBJ2-1; 10 bases fit TRBD2. Germline lookup yields CDR1 LGHNT and CDR2 FRNRAP. The CDR3 sequence is 16 residues long. J gave up 8 bases and V 1 base, and 8 bases lay outside the gene matches. The CDR3 DNA reads as TGTGCTAGTGGTTTGGGTCTAGCGGGAGTGGTTGATGAGCAGTTCTTC. This gives the protein CASGLGLAGVVDEQFF.

The rearrangement uses TRBV7-6 and TRBJ2-5; 8 bases align to TRBD1. CDR1 is SGHVS and CDR2 is FNYEAQ in the germline V gene. Trimming removed 5 bases from V and 3 bases from J; junction bases left unmatched: 8. CDR3 length equals 15 residues. The CDR3 is CASSKLQGVEETQYF. As DNA, the CDR3 is TGTGCCAGCAGCAAACTACAGGGGGTAGAAGAGACCCAGTACTTC.

V is TRBV4-1 and J is TRBJ2-7; TRBD1 agrees at 8 bases. The junction had 10 bases not matched to a gene; V was cut back by 3 bases and J by 3 bases. The CDR3 runs 16 residues. Germline V gives CDR1 MGHRA, CDR2 YSYEKL. CDR3 region: CASSHLRTGMVYEQYF. CDR3 coding DNA: TGCGCCAGCAGCCACCTTAGGACAGGGATGGTCTACGAGCAGTACTTC.

A note on this clone: Relative to the germline gene, one junction end is altered; a read error may explain this. The genes are TRBV7-3 and TRBJ1-2; unclear D gene. CDR3 length: 13 amino acids. Germline values: CDR1 SGHTA, CDR2 FQGTGA. CDR3 bases: TGTGTCAGCAGCTTGTCACAAATGCATGGCTACACCTTC. Encoded protein: CVSSLSQMHGYTF.

The V and J genes are TRBV6-5 and TRBJ1-1, with a possible D match to TRBD1 (6 bases). The CDR3 loop spans 14 amino acids. Germline CDR1 and CDR2: MNHEY and SVGAGI. V shed 2 bases and J shed 4 bases, with 11 bases lying between them. The CDR3 nucleotides are TGTGCCAGCAGTTACACAGGGCTGACCACTGAAGCTTTCTTT. Protein: CASSYTGLTTEAFF.

Only one count was recorded for this clone. The chain uses TRBV2 and TRBJ1-4; 7 bases line up with TRBD1. The CDR3 runs to 14 residues. Germline CDR1 reads SNHLY; CDR2 reads FYNNEI. V shed 6 bases, J shed 4 bases, and the junction held 5 bases outside the gene matches. Written as DNA, the CDR3 is TGTGCCAGCAGCCCCGGGACAGTTAATGAAAAACTGTTTTTT. This translates into CASSPGTVNEKLFF.

This clone came up a few times. V and J are TRBV12-5 and TRBJ2-1; the match to TRBD2 covers 10 bases. The CDR3 extends over 17 amino acids. The germline gives CDR1 LGHNT, CDR2 FRNRAP. J gave up 8 bases and V 2 bases, and 12 bases lay outside the gene matches. DNA for the CDR3: TGTGCTAGTGGTTTGATATTGCTAGCGGGAGTTTCGGATGAGCAGTTCTTC. Encoded protein: CASGLILLAGVSDEQFF.

V gene TRBV6-5 combines with J gene TRBJ1-4; no clear D gene. V was clipped by 8 bases and J by 8 bases, with 15 bases between them. In germline, CDR1 is MNHEY, CDR2 SVGAGI. The CDR3 runs to 13 residues. For the CDR3, the DNA is TGTGCCAGCTCCGGTTGGGGAGAGGAAAAACTGTTTTTT. Translation: CASSGWGEEKLFF.

The V gene is TRBV5-5, the J gene TRBJ1-5; 7 bases fit TRBD1. The CDR3 loop spans 14 amino acids. Trimming removed 3 bases from V and 1 base from J; junction bases left unmatched: 1. Germline values: CDR1 SGHKS, CDR2 YYEKEE (reference sequence). CDR3 nucleotide sequence: TGTGCCAGCAGCTCGGGACAGAGCAATCAGCCCCAGCATTTT. It translates to CASSSGQSNQPQHF. The variable domain in full, with the rest retrieved from reference TRBV5-5 and TRBJ1-5, is DAGVTQSPTHLIKTRGQQVTLRCSPISGHKSVSWYQQVLGQGPQFIFQYYEKEERGRGNFPDRFSARQFPNYSSELNVNALLLGDSALYLCASSSGQSNQPQHFGDGTRLSIL.

The chain is built from TRBV29-1 and TRBJ1-2; 9 bases map to TRBD1. This CDR3 has 15 amino acids. Germline trimming cut 5 bases from V and 2 bases from J; bases unmatched to any gene: 9. Germline lookup yields CDR1 SQVTM and CDR2 ANQGSEA. CDR3 in amino acids: CSVSGTGPPNYGYTF. The CDR3 region has the DNA TGCAGCGTTTCCGGGACAGGGCCCCCCAACTATGGCTACACCTTC.

The chain links TRBV11-2 to TRBJ2-5; 7 positions agree with TRBD2. The CDR3 totals 14 residues. CDR1 SGHAT and CDR2 FQNNGV come from the germline V gene. Germline trimming cut 2 bases from V and 3 bases from J; bases unmatched to any gene: 3. The CDR3 nucleotides read TGTGCCAGCAGCTTACTAGCGGACAAAGAGACCCAGTACTTC. Its translation: CASSLLADKETQYF.

This clone has only one observation. The chain uses TRBV5-1 and TRBJ2-1, with 8 bases aligning to TRBD1. Trimming cost V 0 bases and J 3 bases; bases outside gene matches: 2. The CDR3 totals 15 residues. The germline V gene encodes CDR1 SGHRS and CDR2 YFSETQ. CDR3 region: CASSLGQGFYNEQFF. The CDR3 coding sequence is TGCGCCAGCAGCTTGGGACAGGGGTTCTACAATGAGCAGTTCTTC.

The chain uses TRBV27 and TRBJ2-5; D might be TRBD1 (6 bases). TRBJ2-7 explains the end of the DNA better; the J call may be wrong. The CDR3 extends over 14 amino acids. CDR1 is MNHEY, CDR2 SMNVEV, per germline (reference sequence). CDR3 amino acids: CASRIRGGTYEQYF. CDR3 coding DNA: TGTGCCAGCAGAATACGAGGGGGTACCTACGAGCAGTACTTC.

The CDR3 DNA sequence: TGTGCCAGCAGTGTGAGGTCCGGGGAGCTGTTTTTT. Translation: CASSVRSGELFF. The chain recombines TRBV2 with TRBJ2-2, with D uncertain. V dropped 4 bases and J dropped 6 bases, with 6 bases sitting between them. This CDR3 region has 12 residues. Per the germline V gene, CDR1 is SNHLY and CDR2 is FYNNEI.

V is TRBV6-1 and J is TRBJ2-7; 8 bases agree with TRBD1. The germline V gene encodes CDR1 MNHNS and CDR2 SASEGT. V gave up 6 bases and J gave up 7 bases; unmatched junction bases: 14. This CDR3 spans 15 amino acids. CDR3 protein: CASSLRTGPVREQYF. In DNA form, the CDR3 reads TGTGCCAGCAGCCTCCGGACAGGGCCGGTAAGGGAGCAGTACTTC.

The V and J genes are TRBV7-9 and TRBJ2-1, with D tentatively TRBD1 (6 bases). The CDR3 totals 15 residues. V gave up 3 bases and J gave up 7 bases, with 16 bases separating them. Germline V gene sequence: CDR1 SEHNR, CDR2 FQNEAQ (reference sequence). CDR3 loop: CASSFSTGLLNEQFF. CDR3 DNA sequence: TGTGCCAGCAGCTTCTCCACAGGGCTTTTGAATGAGCAGTTCTTC.

The rearrangement links TRBV7-8 to TRBJ2-2; possibly TRBD1 for D (6 bases). This CDR3 comprises 14 residues. V was trimmed by 7 bases and J by 4 bases, leaving 13 bases between them. Germline CDR1 and CDR2: SGHVS and FQNEAQ. The CDR3 sequence: CASITGGPTGELFF. CDR3 nucleotides: TGTGCCAGCATCACTGGGGGCCCCACCGGGGAGCTGTTTTTT. The full variable domain, its missing parts supplied by reference TRBV7-8 and TRBJ2-2, is GAGVSQSPRYKVAKRGQDVALRCDPISGHVSLFWYQQALGQGPEFLTYFQNEAQLDKSGLPSDRFFAERPEGSVSTLKIQRTQQEDSAVYLCASITGGPTGELFFGEGSRLTVL.

This chain connects TRBV5-1 to TRBJ1-4, with D tentatively TRBD1 (6 bases). The CDR3 runs to 15 residues. V lost 4 bases, J lost 7 bases, and 17 bases lay in between. Germline-derived CDR1 and CDR2 are SGHRS and YFSETQ. CDR3: CASSPGAGRGEKLFF. As DNA, the CDR3 is TGCGCCAGCAGCCCCGGGGCGGGCAGGGGTGAAAAACTGTTTTTT.

The chain links TRBV2 to TRBJ2-5; no clear D gene. Trimming removed 7 bases from V and 0 bases from J, with 12 bases in between. Germline CDR1 reads SNHLY; CDR2 reads FYNNEI. This CDR3 is 14 amino acids long. CDR3 sequence (DNA): TGTGCCAGCATGCACAGCTGGAACCAAGAGACCCAGTACTTC. This translates into CASMHSWNQETQYF. The full variable domain, completed using reference TRBV2 and TRBJ2-5, is EPEVTQTPSHQVTQMGQEVILRCVPISNHLYFYWYRQILGQKVEFLVSFYNNEISEKSEIFDDQFSVERPDGSNFTLKIRSTKLEDSAMYFCASMHSWNQETQYFGPGTRLLVL.